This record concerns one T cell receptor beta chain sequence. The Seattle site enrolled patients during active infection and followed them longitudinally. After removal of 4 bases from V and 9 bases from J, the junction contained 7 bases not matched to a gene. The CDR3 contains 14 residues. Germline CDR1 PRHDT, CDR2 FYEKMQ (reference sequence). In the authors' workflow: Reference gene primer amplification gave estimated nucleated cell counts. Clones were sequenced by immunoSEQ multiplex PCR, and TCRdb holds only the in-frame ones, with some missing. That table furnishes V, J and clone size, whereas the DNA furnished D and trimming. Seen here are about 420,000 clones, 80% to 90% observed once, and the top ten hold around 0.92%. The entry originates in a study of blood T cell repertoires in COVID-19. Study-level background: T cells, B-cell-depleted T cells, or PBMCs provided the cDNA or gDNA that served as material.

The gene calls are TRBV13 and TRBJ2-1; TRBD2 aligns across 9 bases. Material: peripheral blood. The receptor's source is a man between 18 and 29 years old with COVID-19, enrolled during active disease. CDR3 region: CASSSSGKDSEQFF. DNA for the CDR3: TGTGCCAGCAGCTCTAGCGGGAAAGACTCTGAGCAGTTCTTC. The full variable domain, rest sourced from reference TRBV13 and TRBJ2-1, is AAGVIQSPRHLIKEKRETATLKCYPIPRHDTVYWYQQGPGQDPQFLISFYEKMQSDKGSIPDRFSAQQFSDYHSELNMSSLELGDSALYFCASSSSGKDSEQFFGPGTRLTVL.